This T cell receptor (beta chain) was profiled in a study of blood T cell repertoires in COVID-19. Overall study: Acute-phase and convalescent COVID-19 samples originated in the United States, Italy and Spain. The analysed material was cDNA or gDNA that came from T cells, B-cell-depleted T cells, or PBMCs.

In the authors' methods: How many nucleated cells were present was estimated from reference gene primer amplification. The repertoire was sequenced with immunoSEQ multiplex PCR; TCRdb's copy has only in-frame clones and lacks some. V and J calls and clone size follow that table, whereas D and trimming were derived from the DNA. Here the sample spans fewer than 150,000 clones, 80% to 90% being singletons. The material sequenced was peripheral blood. The sequence came from a woman between 40 and 50 years old with acute or convalescent COVID-19.

CDR3 sequence reads: CASSSLGPLHF. CDR3 DNA: TGTGCCAGCAGTTCCCTCGGACCCCTCCACTTT. The chain has TRBV28 and TRBJ1-6; D unresolved. Germline CDR1 reads MDHEN; CDR2 reads SYDVKM. There are 11 residues in the CDR3. Trimming pared 4 bases from V and 12 bases from J, leaving 7 bases between.